The present T cell receptor (beta chain) was sequenced within a study of blood T cell repertoires in COVID-19. CDR3 length: 14 residues. Germline CDR1 is LNHDA and CDR2 is SQIVND (reference sequence). Trimming removed 5 bases from V and 0 bases from J, with 8 bases in between. The data were produced by immunoSEQ multiplex PCR, yet TCRdb's version contains in-frame clones alone and is incomplete. The data contain roughly 250,000 clones, around nine tenths of them singletons. The chain employs TRBV19 and TRBJ1-3; D not certain. Sequenced material: peripheral blood. The source is a man aged 40-49 years who had recovered from COVID-19. This CDR3 is CASSLSISGNTIYF. The CDR3, as DNA: TGTGCCAGTAGTTTATCTATCTCTGGAAACACCATATATTTT.